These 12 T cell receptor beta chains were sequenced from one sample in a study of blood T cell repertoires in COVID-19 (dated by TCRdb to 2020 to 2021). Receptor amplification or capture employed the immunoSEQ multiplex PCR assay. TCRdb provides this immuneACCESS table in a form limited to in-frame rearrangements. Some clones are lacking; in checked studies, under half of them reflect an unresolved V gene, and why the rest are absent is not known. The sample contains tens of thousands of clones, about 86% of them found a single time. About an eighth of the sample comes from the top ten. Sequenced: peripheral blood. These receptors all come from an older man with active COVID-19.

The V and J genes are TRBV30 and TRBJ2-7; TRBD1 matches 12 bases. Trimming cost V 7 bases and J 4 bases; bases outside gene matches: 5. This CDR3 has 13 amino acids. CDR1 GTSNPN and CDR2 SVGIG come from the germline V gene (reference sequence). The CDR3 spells CAFRDRGRYEQYF. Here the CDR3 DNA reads TGTGCCTTCAGGGACAGGGGGCGATACGAGCAGTACTTC.

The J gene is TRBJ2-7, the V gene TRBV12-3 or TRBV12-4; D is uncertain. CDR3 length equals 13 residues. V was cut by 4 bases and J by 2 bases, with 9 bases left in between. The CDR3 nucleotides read TGTGCCAGCAGTTCACAGCAAGCCTACGAGCAGTACTTC. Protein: CASSSQQAYEQYF.

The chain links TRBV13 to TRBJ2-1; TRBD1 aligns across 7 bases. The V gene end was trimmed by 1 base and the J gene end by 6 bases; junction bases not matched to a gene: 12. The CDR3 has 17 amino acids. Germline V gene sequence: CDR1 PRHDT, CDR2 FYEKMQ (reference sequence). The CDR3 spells CASSLAGPTGRGNEQFF. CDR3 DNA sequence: TGTGCCAGCAGCTTAGCCGGTCCGACAGGGCGAGGCAATGAGCAGTTCTTC.

CDR3 amino acids: CASREGQGVTEAFF. The CDR3 coding sequence is TGTGCCAGCAGAGAGGGACAGGGGGTCACTGAAGCTTTCTTT. The genes are TRBV7-8 and TRBJ1-1; 11 bases map to TRBD1. The CDR3 is 14 amino acids. Germline V gives CDR1 SGHVS, CDR2 FQNEAQ. Germline trimming cut 6 bases from V and 4 bases from J; bases unmatched to any gene: 4.

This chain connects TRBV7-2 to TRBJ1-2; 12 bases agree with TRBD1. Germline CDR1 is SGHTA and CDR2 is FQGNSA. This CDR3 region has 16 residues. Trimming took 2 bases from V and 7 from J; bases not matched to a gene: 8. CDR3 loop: CASSLNRDRGLVGYTF. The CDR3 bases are TGTGCCAGCAGCTTAAACCGGGACAGGGGGCTGGTTGGCTACACCTTC.

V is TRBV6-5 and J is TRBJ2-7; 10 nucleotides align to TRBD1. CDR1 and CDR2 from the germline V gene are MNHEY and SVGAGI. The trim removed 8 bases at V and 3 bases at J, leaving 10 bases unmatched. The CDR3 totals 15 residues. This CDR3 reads CASSPLTGGGYEQYF. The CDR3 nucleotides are TGTGCCAGCTCCCCCTTGACAGGGGGCGGCTACGAGCAGTACTTC.

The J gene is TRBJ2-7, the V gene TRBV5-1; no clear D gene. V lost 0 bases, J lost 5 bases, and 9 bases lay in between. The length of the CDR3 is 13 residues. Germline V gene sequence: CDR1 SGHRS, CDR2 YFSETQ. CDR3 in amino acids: CASSLVPRDEQYF. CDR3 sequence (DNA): TGCGCCAGCAGCTTGGTCCCCCGGGACGAGCAGTACTTC.

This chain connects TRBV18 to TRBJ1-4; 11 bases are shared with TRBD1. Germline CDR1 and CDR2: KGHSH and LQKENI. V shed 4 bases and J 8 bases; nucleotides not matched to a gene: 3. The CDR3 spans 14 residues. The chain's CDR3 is CASSRGTGGEKLFF. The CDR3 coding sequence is TGTGCCAGCTCACGTGGGACAGGGGGAGAAAAACTGTTTTTT.

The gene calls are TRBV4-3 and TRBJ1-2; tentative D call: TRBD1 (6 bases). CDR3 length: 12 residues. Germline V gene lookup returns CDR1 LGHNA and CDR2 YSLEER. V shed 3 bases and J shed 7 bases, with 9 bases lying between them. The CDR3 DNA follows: TGCGCCAGCAGCCACGGACAGCGTGGCTACACCTTC. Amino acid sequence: CASSHGQRGYTF.

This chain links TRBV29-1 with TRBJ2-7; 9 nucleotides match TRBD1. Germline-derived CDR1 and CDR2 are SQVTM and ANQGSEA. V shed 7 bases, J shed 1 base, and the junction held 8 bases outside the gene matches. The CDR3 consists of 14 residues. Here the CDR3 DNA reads TGCAGCGCCTCAACAGGGGGCTCGTCCTACGAGCAGTACTTC. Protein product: CSASTGGSSYEQYF.

Here the CDR3 DNA reads TGTGCTAGTGCACAAAGCACAGATACGCAGTATTTT. Amino acids: CASAQSTDTQYF. This chain uses TRBV12-5 with TRBJ2-3; D uncertain. CDR3 length: 12 amino acids. Germline V CDR1 and CDR2: LGHNT, FRNRAP. V was cut by 7 bases and J by 0 bases, with 5 bases left in between.

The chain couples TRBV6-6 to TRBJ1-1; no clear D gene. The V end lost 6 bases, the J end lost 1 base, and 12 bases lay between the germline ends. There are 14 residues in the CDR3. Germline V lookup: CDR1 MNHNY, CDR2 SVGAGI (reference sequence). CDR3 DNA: TGTGCCAGCAGCCCGGCGGGAGCGAACACTGAAGCTTTCTTT. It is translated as CASSPAGANTEAFF.